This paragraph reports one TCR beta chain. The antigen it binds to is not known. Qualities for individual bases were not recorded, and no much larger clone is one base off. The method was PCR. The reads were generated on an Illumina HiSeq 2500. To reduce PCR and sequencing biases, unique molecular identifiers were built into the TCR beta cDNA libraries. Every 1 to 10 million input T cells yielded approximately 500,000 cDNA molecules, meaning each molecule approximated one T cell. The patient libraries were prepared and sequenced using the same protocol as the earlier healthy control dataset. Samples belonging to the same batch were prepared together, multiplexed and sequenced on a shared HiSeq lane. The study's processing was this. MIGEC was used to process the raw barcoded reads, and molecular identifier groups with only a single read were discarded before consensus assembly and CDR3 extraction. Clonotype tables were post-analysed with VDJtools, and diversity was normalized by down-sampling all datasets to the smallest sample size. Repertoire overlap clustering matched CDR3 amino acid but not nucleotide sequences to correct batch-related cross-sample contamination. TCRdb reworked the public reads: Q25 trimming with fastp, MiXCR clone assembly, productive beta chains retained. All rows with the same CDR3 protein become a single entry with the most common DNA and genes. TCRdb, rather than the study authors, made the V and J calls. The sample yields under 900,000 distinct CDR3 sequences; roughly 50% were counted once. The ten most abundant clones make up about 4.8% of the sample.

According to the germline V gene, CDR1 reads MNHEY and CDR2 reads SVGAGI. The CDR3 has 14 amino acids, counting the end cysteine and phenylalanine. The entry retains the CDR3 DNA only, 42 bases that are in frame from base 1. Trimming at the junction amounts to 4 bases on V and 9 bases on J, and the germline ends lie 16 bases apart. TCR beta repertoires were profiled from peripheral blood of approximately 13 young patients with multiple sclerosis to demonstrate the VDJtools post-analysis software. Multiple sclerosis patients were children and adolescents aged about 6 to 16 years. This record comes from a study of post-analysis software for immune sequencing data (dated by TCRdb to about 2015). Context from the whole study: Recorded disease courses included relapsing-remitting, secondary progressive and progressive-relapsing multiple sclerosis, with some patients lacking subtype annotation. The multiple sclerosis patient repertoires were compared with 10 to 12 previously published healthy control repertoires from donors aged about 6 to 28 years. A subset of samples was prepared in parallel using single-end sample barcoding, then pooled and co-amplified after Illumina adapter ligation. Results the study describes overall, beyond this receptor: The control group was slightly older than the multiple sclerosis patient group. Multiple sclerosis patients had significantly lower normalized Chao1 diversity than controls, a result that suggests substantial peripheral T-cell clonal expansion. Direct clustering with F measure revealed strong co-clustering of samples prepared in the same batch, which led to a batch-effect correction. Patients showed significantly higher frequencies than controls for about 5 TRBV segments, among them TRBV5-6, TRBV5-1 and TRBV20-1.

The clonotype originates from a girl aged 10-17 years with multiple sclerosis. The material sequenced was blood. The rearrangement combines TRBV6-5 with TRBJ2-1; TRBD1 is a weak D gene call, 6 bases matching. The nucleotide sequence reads TGTGCCAGCAGTTCCCTAGACAGGAATACTGAGCAGTTCTTC. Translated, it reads CASSSLDRNTEQFF.